This entry is about one T cell receptor (beta chain). This record comes from a study of technical replicates of blood from several donors. Looked up from germline, CDR1 is MNHEY and CDR2 is SVGAGI. The CDR3 has 15 amino acids. V lost 6 bases and J lost 4; bases outside the gene matches: 10. Here immunoSEQ multiplex PCR was the method, and the copy in TCRdb shows in-frame clones only, minus some. Among about 80,000 clones listed, more than 85% were seen once. This receptor was taken from a human donor in good health. The V call is TRBV6-5, the J call TRBJ2-7; 9 bases fit TRBD1. Source material: T cells isolated from PBMCs. The CDR3 loop is CASRQGAQALYEQYF. CDR3 bases: TGTGCCAGCAGACAGGGGGCTCAAGCCCTTTACGAGCAGTACTTC.